What follows is one T cell receptor beta chain and its context. Antigen: not known. The record originates from a study of blood T cells in healthy people across ages. Whole-study findings and limits: Diversity was higher, and naive CD4+ cells more numerous, in long-lived donors than in aged donors.

The individuals who served as donors were healthy Caucasians living in Russia, aged about 6 to 100. Alongside a J-beta primer mix, a sample-barcoded 5' primer served in a second PCR lasting about 7 to 11 cycles. MiXCR, run by TCRdb on the 5' RACE reads, gives a single entry per CDR3 protein. This sample has fewer than 750,000 distinct CDR3 sequences; more than 45% occur once, and the top ten carry approximately 13%. Trimming shortened V by 3 bases and J by 3 bases, and 9 bases separated the two germline ends. The CDR3 is 14 amino acids. The TCR sequence derives from a woman older than 75 in good health. The chain links TRBV12-3 or TRBV12-4 to TRBJ1-5; D not resolved. The specimen was blood. CDR3 in DNA: TGTGCCAGCAGTTTTAGGGCAGTCAATCAGCCCCAGCATTTT. Translated: CASSFRAVNQPQHF.